This T cell receptor beta chain stems from a study of a mutant IDH1 vaccine in newly diagnosed glioma. Regarding this clone: Its antigen is not identified.

Repertoires were generated with immunoSEQ multiplex PCR, while TCRdb's copy carries only in-frame clones and drops some. The data contain some 40,000 clones, roughly 71% of them singletons. This sample's time point: week 47, end of study. Vaccine doses each comprised 300 ug of mutant IDH1 20-mer peptide, with topical imiquimod. The study enrolled donors with new WHO grade 3 or 4 IDH1-mutant, ATRX-lost astrocytomas. The TCR comes from a man aged 35 to 55 with glioma. Specimen: PBMCs, collected from a glioma patient whose treatment included an IDH1 peptide vaccine.

CDR3 loop: CASSLGAATGELFF. In DNA form, the CDR3 reads TGTGCCAGCAGTTTAGGGGCCGCGACCGGGGAGCTGTTTTTT. The chain links TRBV27 to TRBJ2-2; D is possibly TRBD1 (5 bases). Deletions cut 2 bases from V and 5 bases from J, with 9 bases between. The germline V gene has CDR1 MNHEY and CDR2 SMNVEV (reference sequence). There are 14 residues in the CDR3.